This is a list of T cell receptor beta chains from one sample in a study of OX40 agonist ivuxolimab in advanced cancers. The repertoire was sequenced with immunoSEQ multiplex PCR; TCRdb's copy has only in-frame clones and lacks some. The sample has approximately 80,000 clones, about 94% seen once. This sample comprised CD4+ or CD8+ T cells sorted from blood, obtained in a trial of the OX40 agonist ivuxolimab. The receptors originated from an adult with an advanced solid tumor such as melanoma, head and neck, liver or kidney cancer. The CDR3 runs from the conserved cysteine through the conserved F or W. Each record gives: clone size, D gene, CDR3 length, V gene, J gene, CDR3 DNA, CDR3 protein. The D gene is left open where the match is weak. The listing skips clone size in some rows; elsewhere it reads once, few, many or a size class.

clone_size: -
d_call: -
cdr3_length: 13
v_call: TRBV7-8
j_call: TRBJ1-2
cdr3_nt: TGTGCCAGCAGCTTATCTGGGGAAAATGGCTACACCTTC
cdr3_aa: CASSLSGENGYTF

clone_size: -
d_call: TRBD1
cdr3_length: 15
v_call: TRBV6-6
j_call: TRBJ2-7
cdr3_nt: TGTGCCAGCAGTAATCGACAGGGGAATTACTACGAGCAGTACTTC
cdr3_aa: CASSNRQGNYYEQYF

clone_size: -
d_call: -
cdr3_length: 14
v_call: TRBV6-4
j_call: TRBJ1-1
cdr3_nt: TGTGCCAGCAGTGACCGGGGTTTGGGCACTGAAGCTTTCTTT
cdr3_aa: CASSDRGLGTEAFF

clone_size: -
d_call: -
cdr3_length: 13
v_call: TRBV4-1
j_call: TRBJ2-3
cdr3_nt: TGCGCCAGCAGCCAAGGACCCACAGATACGCAGTATTTT
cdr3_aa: CASSQGPTDTQYF

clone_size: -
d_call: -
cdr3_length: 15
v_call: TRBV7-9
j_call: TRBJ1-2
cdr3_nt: TGTGCCAGCAGCATAGACAGCCTAGCTAACTATGGCTACACCTTC
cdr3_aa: CASSIDSLANYGYTF

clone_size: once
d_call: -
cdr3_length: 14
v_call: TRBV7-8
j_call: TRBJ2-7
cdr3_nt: TGTGCCAGCAGCTCCTCCGGGGCCTCCTACGAGCAGTACTTC
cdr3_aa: CASSSSGASYEQYF

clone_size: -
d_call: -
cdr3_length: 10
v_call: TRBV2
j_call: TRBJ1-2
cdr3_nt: TGTGCCAGCAGGGTCAATGGCTACACCTTC
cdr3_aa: CASRVNGYTF

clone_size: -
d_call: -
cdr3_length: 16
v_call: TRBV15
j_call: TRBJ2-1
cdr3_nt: TGTGCCACCCGGCTCCTGGGGCAGGGTGCCTACAATGAGCAGTTCTTC
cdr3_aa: CATRLLGQGAYNEQFF

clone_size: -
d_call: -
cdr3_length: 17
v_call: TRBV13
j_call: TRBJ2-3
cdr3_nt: TGTGCCAGCAGCTTAGTGGGGGGGCACGTCATCACAGATACGCAGTATTTT
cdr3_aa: CASSLVGGHVITDTQYF

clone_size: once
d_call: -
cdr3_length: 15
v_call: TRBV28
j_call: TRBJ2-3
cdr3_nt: TGTGCCAGCAGTTTGGTGGCTAGCGGCACAGATACGCAGTATTTT
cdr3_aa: CASSLVASGTDTQYF

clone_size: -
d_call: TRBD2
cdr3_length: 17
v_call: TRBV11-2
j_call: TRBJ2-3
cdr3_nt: TGTGCCAGCAGCTTCAGGCTAGCGGGAGGGGACACAGATACGCAGTATTTT
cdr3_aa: CASSFRLAGGDTDTQYF

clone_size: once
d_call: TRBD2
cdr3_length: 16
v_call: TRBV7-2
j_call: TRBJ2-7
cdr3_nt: TGTGCCAGCAGCTTAAGTGGACTAGCGATTCCCTACGAGCAGTACTTC
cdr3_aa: CASSLSGLAIPYEQYF

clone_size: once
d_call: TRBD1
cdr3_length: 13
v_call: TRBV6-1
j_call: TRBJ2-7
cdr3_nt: TGTGCCAGCAGTGACAGGGGGCCGGACGAGCAGTACTTC
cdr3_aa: CASSDRGPDEQYF

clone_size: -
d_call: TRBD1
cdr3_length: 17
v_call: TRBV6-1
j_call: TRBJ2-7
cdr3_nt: TGTGCCAGCAGTGGACCCCCCCGGGACAGACAACCCTACGAGCAGTACTTC
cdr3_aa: CASSGPPRDRQPYEQYF

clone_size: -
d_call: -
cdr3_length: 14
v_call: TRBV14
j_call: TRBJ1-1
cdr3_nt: TGTGCCACCATCAAACGGTCGGGGAACACTGAAGCTTTCTTT
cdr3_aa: CATIKRSGNTEAFF

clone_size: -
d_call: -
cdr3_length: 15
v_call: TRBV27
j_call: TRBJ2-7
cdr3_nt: TGTGCCAGCAGTTTATATGGCCAGGGTGCATACGAGCAGTACTTC
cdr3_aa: CASSLYGQGAYEQYF

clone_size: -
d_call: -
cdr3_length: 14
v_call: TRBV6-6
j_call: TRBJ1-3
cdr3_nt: TGTGCCAGCAGCCAGGACAGCTCTGGAAACACCATATATTTT
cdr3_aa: CASSQDSSGNTIYF

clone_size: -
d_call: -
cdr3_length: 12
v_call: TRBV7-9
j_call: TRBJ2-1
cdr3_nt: TGTGCCAGCAGCTTAGTACACAATGAGCAGTTCTTC
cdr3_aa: CASSLVHNEQFF

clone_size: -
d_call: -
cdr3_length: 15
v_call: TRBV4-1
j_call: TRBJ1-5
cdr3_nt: TGCGCCAGCAGCCAAGATCAGGGTAGCAATCAGCCCCAGCATTTT
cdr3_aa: CASSQDQGSNQPQHF

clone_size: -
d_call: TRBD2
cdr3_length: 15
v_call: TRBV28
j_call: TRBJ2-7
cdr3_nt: TGTGCCAGCAGTGCCGGACTAGCCGGAAGCGAAGTGCAGTACTTC
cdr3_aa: CASSAGLAGSEVQYF

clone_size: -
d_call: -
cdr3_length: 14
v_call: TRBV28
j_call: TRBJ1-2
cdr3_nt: TGTGCCAGCAGTTTCGGGACGGCTTCTTATGGCTACACCTTC
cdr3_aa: CASSFGTASYGYTF

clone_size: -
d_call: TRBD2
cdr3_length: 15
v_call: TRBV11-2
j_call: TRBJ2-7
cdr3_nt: TGTGCCAGCAGCTGGGCGGCTAGCGGGAGCTACGAGCAGTACTTC
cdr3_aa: CASSWAASGSYEQYF

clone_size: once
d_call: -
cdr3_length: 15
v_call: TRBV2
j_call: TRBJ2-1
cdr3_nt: TGTGCCAGCAGTGAATGGGCTGGGGGGAAGAATGAGCAGTTCTTC
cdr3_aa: CASSEWAGGKNEQFF

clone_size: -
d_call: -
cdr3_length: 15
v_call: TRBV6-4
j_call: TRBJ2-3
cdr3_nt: TGTGCCAGCAGCCCCGAAGAGGGGACCACAGATACGCAGTATTTT
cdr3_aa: CASSPEEGTTDTQYF

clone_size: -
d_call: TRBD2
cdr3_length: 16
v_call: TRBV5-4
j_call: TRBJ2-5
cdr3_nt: TGTGCCAGCAGCCTGGGGACTAGCGGGGGCCAAGAGACCCAGTACTTC
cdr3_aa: CASSLGTSGGQETQYF

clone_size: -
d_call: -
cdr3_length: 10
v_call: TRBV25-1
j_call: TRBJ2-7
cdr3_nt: TGTGCCAGCAAACCCTACGAGCAGTACTTC
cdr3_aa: CASKPYEQYF

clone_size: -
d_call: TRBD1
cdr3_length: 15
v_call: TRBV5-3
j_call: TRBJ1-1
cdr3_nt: TGTGCCAGAAGCTCAGGACAGGGTCGGATCACTGAAGCTTTCTTT
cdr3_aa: CARSSGQGRITEAFF

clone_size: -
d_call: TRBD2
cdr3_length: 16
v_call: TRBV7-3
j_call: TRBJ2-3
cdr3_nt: TGTGCCAGCAGCTTAGGTCTAGCGGGGGGCACAGATACGCAGTATTTT
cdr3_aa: CASSLGLAGGTDTQYF

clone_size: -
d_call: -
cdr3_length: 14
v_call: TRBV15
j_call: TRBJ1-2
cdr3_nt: TGTGCCACCAGCAGAGAAGCGGGATCCTATGGCTACACCTTC
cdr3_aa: CATSREAGSYGYTF

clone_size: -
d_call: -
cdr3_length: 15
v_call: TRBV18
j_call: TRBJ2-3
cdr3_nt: TGTGCCAGCCCCCGGGACTCTCAACTTCCAGATACGCAGTATTTT
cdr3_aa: CASPRDSQLPDTQYF

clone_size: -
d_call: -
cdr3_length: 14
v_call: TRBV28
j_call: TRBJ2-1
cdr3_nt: TGTGCCAGCACCGAGACCCAGAGCCACAATGAGCAGTTCTTC
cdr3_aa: CASTETQSHNEQFF

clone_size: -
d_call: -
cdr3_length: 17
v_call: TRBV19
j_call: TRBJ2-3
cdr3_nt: TGTGCCAGTAGTACCTATGACAGGGGCGGGGGTTCAGATACGCAGTATTTT
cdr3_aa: CASSTYDRGGGSDTQYF

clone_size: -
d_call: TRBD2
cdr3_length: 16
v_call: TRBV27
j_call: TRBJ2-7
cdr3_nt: TGTGCCAGCAGTTCGGGACTAGCGGGGTACTCCTACGAGCAGTACTTC
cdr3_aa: CASSSGLAGYSYEQYF

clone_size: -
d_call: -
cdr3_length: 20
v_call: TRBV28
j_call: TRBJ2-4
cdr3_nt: TGTGCCAGCAGTTCACTCACAGGGTCCGATGAACTATTAAGCTTTAACATTCAGTACTTC
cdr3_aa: CASSSLTGSDELLSFNIQYF

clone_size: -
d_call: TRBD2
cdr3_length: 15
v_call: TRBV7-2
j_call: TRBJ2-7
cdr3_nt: TGTGCCAGCAGCTTAGCGACTAGCGGACCCTACGAGCAGTACTTC
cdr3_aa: CASSLATSGPYEQYF

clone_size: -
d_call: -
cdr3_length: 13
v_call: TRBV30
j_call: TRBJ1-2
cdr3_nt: TGTGCCTGGAGTGGGGCTGACTACTATGGCTACACCTTC
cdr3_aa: CAWSGADYYGYTF

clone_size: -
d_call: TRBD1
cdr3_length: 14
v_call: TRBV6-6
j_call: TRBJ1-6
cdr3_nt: TGTGCCAGCAGTGGGACAGGGGGGGGTTCACCCCTCCACTTT
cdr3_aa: CASSGTGGGSPLHF

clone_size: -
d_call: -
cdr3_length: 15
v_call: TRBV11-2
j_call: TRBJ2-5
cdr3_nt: TGTGCCAGCAGCTTAGTTCAGGGGCTGGGTGAGACCCAGTACTTC
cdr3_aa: CASSLVQGLGETQYF

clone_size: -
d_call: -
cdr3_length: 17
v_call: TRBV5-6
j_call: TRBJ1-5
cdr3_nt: TGTGCCAGCAGCTTGGACGGGGGGCGGAGAGGTAGTCAGCCCCAGCATTTT
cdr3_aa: CASSLDGGRRGSQPQHF

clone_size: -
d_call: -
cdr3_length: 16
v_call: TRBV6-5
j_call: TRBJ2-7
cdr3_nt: TGTGCCAGCAGTTTACAAAAGCCCCTACGTCCCTACGAGCAGTACTTC
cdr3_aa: CASSLQKPLRPYEQYF

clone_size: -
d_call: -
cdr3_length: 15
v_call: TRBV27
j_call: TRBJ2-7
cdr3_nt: TGTGCCAGCAGCAGAGGAGGGGGCCTAAGATACGAGCAGTACTTC
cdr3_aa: CASSRGGGLRYEQYF

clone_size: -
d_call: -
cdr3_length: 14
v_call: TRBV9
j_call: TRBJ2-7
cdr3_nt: TGTGCCAGCTCCGCCGGGACACATAACTACGAGCAGTACTTC
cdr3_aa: CASSAGTHNYEQYF

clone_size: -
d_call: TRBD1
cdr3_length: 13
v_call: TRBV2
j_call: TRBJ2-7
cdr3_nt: TGTGCCAGCAGTGGCCGGGACAGGGACGAGCAGTACTTC
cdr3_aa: CASSGRDRDEQYF

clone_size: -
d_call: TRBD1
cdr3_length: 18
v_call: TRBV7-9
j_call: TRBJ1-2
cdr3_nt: TGTGCCAGCAGCGCCGCTTCGACAGGGGACCCTCCTAACTATGGCTACACCTTC
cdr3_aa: CASSAASTGDPPNYGYTF

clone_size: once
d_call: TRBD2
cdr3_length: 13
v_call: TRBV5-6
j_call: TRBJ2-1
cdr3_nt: TGTGCCAGCAGCCCGGGAGGGGGTAATGAGCAGTTCTTC
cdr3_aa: CASSPGGGNEQFF